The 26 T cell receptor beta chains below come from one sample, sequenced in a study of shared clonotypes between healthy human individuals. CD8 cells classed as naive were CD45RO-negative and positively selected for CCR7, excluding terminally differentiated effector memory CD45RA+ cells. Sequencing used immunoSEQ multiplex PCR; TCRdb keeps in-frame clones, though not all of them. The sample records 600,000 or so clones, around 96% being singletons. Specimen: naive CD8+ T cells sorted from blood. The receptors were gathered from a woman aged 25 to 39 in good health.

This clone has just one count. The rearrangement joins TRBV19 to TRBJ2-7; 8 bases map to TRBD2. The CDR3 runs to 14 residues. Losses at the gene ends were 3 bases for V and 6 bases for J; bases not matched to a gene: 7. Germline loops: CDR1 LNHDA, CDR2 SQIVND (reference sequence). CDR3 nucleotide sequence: TGTGCCAGTAGTATCCTAGCGGGCGGCTCCGAGCAGTACTTC. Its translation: CASSILAGGSEQYF.

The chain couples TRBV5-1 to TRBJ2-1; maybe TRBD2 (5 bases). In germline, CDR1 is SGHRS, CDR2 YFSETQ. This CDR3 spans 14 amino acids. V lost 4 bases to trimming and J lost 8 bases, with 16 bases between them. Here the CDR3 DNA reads TGCGCCAGCAGCGAGACTAATTCCGACCATGAGCAGTTCTTC. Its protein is CASSETNSDHEQFF.

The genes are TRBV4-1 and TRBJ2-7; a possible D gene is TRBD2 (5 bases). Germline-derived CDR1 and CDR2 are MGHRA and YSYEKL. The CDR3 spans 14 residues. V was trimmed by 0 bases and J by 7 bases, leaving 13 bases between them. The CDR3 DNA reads TGCGCCAGCAGCCAAGAGGAGAGGGTCGGGGAGCAGTACTTC. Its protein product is CASSQEERVGEQYF.

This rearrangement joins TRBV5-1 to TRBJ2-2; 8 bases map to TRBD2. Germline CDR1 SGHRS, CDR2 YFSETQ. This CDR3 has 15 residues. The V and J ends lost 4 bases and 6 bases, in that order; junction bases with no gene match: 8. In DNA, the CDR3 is TGCGCCAGCAGCCAGGGACTAGAGTTTGCCGGGGAGCTGTTTTTT. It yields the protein CASSQGLEFAGELFF.

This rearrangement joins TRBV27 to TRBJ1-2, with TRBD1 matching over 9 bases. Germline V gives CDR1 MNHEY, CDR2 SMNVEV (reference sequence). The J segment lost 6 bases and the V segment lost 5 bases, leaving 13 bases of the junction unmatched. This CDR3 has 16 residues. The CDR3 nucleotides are TGTGCCAGCAGTCACCTAATGGGACAGGGCAACGATGGCTACACCTTC. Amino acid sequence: CASSHLMGQGNDGYTF.

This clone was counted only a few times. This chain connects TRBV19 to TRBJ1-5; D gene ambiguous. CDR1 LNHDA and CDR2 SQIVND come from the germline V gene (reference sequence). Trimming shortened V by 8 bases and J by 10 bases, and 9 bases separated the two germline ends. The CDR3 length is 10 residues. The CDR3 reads CASGRDPQHF. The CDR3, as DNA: TGTGCCAGTGGACGGGATCCCCAGCATTTT.

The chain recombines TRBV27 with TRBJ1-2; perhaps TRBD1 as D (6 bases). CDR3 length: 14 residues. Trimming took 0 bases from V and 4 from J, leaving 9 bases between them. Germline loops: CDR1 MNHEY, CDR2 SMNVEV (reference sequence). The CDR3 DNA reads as TGTGCCAGCAGTTTATCAAGGGGGTTCTATGGCTACACCTTC. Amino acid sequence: CASSLSRGFYGYTF.

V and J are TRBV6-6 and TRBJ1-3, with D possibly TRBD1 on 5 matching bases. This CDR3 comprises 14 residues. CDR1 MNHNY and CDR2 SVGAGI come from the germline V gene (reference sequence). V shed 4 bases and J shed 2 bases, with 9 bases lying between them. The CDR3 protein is CASSWQGAGNTIYF. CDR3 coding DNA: TGTGCCAGCAGTTGGCAGGGAGCTGGAAACACCATATATTTT.

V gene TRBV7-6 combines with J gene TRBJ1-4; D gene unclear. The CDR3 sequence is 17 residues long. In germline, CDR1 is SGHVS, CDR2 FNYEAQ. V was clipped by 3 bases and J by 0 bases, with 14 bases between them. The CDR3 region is CASSFRVRFATNEKLFF. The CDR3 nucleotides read TGTGCCAGCAGCTTTAGGGTAAGGTTTGCAACTAATGAAAAACTGTTTTTT.

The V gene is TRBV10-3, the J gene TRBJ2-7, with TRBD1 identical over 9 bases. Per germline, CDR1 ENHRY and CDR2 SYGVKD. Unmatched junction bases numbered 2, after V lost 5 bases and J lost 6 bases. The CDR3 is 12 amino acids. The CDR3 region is CAISSDRGEQYF. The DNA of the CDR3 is TGTGCCATCAGTTCGGACAGGGGCGAGCAGTACTTC.

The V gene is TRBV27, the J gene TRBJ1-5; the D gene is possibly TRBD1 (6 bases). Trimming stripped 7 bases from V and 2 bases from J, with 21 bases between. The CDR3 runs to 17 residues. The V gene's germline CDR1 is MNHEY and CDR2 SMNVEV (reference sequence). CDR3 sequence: CASNSPGGGDGNQPQHF. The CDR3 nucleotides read TGTGCCAGCAATTCCCCGGGGGGGGGCGATGGCAATCAGCCCCAGCATTTT.

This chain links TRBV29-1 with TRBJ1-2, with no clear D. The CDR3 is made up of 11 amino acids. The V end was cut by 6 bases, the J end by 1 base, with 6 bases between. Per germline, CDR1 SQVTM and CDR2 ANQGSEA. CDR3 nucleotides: TGCAGCGTCAGAGTTAACTATGGCTACACCTTC. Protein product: CSVRVNYGYTF.

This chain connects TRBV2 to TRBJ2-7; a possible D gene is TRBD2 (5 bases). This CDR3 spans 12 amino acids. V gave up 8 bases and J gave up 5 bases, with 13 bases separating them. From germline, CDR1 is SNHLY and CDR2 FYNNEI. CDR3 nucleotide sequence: TGTGCCAGCGAAGGGCGGGCAGACGAGCAGTACTTC. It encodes CASEGRADEQYF.

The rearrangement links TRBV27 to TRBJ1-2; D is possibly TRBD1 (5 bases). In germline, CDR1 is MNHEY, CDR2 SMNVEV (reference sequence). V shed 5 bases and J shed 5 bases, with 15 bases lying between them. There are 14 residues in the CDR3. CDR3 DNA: TGTGCCAGCAGTCCCGGACTGGGGGGATATGGCTACACCTTC. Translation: CASSPGLGGYGYTF.

In nucleotides, the CDR3 is TGCGCCAGCAGCCCACCAACCCTCAACAATGAGCAGTTCTTC. Its protein product is CASSPPTLNNEQFF. The chain employs TRBV5-1 and TRBJ2-1; D not resolved. CDR1 is SGHRS, CDR2 YFSETQ, per germline. Trimming pared 4 bases from V and 5 bases from J, leaving 13 bases between. The CDR3 extends over 14 amino acids.

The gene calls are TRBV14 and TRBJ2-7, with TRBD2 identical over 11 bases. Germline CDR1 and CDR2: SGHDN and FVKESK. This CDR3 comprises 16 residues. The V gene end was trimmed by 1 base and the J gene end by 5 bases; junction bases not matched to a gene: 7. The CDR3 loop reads CASSQGTSGFINEQYF. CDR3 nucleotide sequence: TGTGCCAGCAGCCAAGGGACTAGCGGGTTTATTAACGAGCAGTACTTC.

The CDR3 DNA reads as TGTGCCAGCAGCCCAAGGGAGGCAATCGAAGCTTTCTTT. Amino acid sequence: CASSPREAIEAFF. This sequence joins TRBV5-4 and TRBJ1-1; D not certain. The length of the CDR3 is 13 residues. Germline V gives CDR1 SGHNT, CDR2 YYREEE (reference sequence). The V gene lost 4 bases and the J gene lost 8 bases, with 15 bases spanning the gap.

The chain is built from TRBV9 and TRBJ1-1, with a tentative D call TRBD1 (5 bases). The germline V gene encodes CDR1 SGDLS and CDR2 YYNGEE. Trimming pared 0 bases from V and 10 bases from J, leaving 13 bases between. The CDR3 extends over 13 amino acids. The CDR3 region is CASSVGGDGSAFF. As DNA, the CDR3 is TGTGCCAGCAGCGTAGGGGGGGACGGCTCAGCTTTCTTT.

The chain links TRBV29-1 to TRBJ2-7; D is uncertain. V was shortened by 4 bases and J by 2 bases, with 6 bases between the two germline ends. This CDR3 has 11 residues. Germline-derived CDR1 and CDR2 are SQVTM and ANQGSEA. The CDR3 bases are TGCAGCGTTGTGGCTCCCTACGAGCAGTACTTC. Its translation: CSVVAPYEQYF.

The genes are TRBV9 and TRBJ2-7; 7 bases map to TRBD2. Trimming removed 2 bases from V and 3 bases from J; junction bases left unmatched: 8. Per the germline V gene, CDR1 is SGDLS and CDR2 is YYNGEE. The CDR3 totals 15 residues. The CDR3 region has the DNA TGTGCCAGCAGCGTCGCCCCGGGGACTAACTACGAGCAGTACTTC. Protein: CASSVAPGTNYEQYF.

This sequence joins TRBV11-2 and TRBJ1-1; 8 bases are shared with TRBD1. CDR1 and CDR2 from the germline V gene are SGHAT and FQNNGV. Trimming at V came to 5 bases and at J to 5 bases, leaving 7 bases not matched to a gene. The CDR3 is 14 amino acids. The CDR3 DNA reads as TGTGCCAGCAGCATCGGACAGGGCTGGACTGAAGCTTTCTTT. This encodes CASSIGQGWTEAFF.

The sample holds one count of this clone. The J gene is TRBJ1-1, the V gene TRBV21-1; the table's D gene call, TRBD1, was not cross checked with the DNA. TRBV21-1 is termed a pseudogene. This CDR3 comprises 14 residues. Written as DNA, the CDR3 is TGTGCCAGCACCGCGGGACAGGGAAGTACTGAAGCTTTCTTT. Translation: CASTAGQGSTEAFF.

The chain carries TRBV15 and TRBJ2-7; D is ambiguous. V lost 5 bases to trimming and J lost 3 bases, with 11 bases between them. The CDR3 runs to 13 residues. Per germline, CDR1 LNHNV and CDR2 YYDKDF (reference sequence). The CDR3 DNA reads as TGTGCCACCAGCGTCGAAGGGCTCTACGAGCAGTACTTC. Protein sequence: CATSVEGLYEQYF.

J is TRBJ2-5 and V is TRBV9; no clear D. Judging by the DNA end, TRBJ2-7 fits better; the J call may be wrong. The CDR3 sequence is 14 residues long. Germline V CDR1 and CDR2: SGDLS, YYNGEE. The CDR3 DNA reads TGTGCCAGCAGCGTAGGGCAGTGGCCTCGCGAGCAGTACTTC. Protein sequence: CASSVGQWPREQYF.

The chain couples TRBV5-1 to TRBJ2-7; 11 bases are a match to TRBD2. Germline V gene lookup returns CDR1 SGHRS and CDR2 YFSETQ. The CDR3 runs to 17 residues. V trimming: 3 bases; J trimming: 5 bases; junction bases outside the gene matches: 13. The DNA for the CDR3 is TGCGCCAGCAGCTCGTCACTAGCGGGAGTCGACGAGGACGAGCAGTACTTC. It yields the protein CASSSSLAGVDEDEQYF. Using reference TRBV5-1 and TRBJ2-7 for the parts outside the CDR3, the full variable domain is KAGVTQTPRYLIKTRGQQVTLSCSPISGHRSVSWYQQTPGQGLQFLFEYFSETQRNKGNFPGRFSGRQFSNSRSEMNVSTLELGDSALYLCASSSSLAGVDEDEQYFGPGTRLTVT.

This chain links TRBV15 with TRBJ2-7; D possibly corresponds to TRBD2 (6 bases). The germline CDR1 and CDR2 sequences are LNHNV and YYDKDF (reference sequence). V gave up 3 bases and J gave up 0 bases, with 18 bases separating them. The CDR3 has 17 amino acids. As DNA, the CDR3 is TGTGCCACCAGCAGCGGAATCGGGACTGAGAGCTCCTACGAGCAGTACTTC. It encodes CATSSGIGTESSYEQYF.